This TCR beta chain comes out of a study of control samples from healthy donors and cancer patients. Sequencing used immunoSEQ multiplex PCR; TCRdb keeps in-frame clones, though not all of them. Counted here are roughly 88,000 clones, roughly 91% occurring once; the ten biggest clones make up around 17%. Germline V lookup: CDR1 KGHSH, CDR2 LQKENI. This CDR3 contains 13 residues. Trimming stripped 3 bases from V and 4 bases from J, with 7 bases between. Input material: blood. The chain joins TRBV18 to TRBJ1-5, with D possibly matching TRBD1 (6 bases). The sequence came from a man aged 50-59 years in good health. The CDR3 here is CASSPGQNQPQHF. The CDR3 coding sequence is TGTGCCAGCTCACCCGGACAGAATCAGCCCCAGCATTTT.